What follows are 19 T cell receptor beta chains derived from one specimen sequenced in a study of T-cell reconstitution after alpha-beta-depleted transplantation in children (dated by TCRdb to the mid-2010s). The library relied on PCR. TCRdb shows the sequencer as Illumina HiSeq 2500. TCR library preparation used molecular barcoding, with unique molecular identifiers applied to normalize quantification of the TCRbeta repertoire. The public sequencing data were trimmed at Q25 with fastp and processed into clonotypes with MiXCR by TCRdb, which kept only in-frame beta chains. Identical CDR3 protein sequences are pooled into one entry, listed with their most common genes and DNA. This sample has around 340,000 distinct CDR3 sequences in its table, and about an eighth of those were observed once. The biggest ten clones account for over 3.5% of the sample. This material consisted of PBMCs, taken from the stem cell graft. The receptors were sampled from a human donor who donated a stem cell graft to a child with Fanconi anemia.

This clonotype has only a few counts. The gene calls are TRBV30 and TRBJ2-2; D ambiguous. The V gene lost 3 bases and the J gene lost 3 bases, with 8 bases spanning the gap. Germline V gives CDR1 GTSNPN, CDR2 SVGIG (reference sequence). The CDR3 spans 13 residues. This CDR3 reads CAWRWSYTGELFF. The CDR3 bases are TGTGCCTGGAGGTGGTCATACACCGGGGAGCTGTTTTTT.

This rearrangement joins TRBV5-1 to TRBJ2-1; either TRBD1 or TRBD2 may fit D (5 bases each). Per the germline V gene, CDR1 is SGHRS and CDR2 is YFSETQ. V shed 0 bases and J shed 8 bases, with 12 bases lying between them. The CDR3 has 14 amino acids. This CDR3 reads CASSLDYRRDEQFF. As DNA, the CDR3 is TGCGCCAGCAGCTTGGATTACAGGCGGGATGAGCAGTTCTTC.

In its sample, this clonotype was seen a few times. V is TRBV4-3 and J is TRBJ2-2; 7 bases align to TRBD1. Germline CDR1 and CDR2: LGHNA and YSLEER. J lost 6 bases, V lost 0 bases, and 7 bases had no gene match. The CDR3 is made up of 16 amino acids. The chain's CDR3 is CASSQDSTGEAGELFF. DNA of the CDR3: TGCGCCAGCAGCCAAGATAGTACAGGGGAAGCCGGGGAGCTGTTTTTT.

The rearrangement joins TRBV24-1 to TRBJ2-1; D possibly corresponds to TRBD1 (6 bases). CDR3 length: 14 amino acids. Germline assignment: CDR1 KGHDR and CDR2 SFDVKD. V was shortened by 3 bases and J by 9 bases, with 14 bases between the two germline ends. The CDR3 reads CATSDPQGRGEQFF. DNA for the CDR3: TGTGCCACCAGTGATCCCCAGGGCAGGGGTGAGCAGTTCTTC.

This clonotype was seen a few times. This sequence joins TRBV2 and TRBJ1-5, with a tentative D call TRBD1 (5 bases). Trimming left V 3 bases short and J 3 bases short, with 9 bases between. CDR1 and CDR2 (germline): SNHLY, FYNNEI. This CDR3 is 14 amino acids long. This CDR3 is CASSDGATNQPQHF. The CDR3 bases are TGTGCCAGCAGTGATGGGGCGACCAATCAGCCCCAGCATTTT.

This clonotype was found once. This sequence joins TRBV12-3 or TRBV12-4 and TRBJ2-5; TRBD2 matches at 9 bases. This CDR3 has 14 residues. V lost 4 bases to trimming and J lost 2 bases; unmatched junction nucleotides: 2. The CDR3 here is CASSWLAGQETQYF. Here the CDR3 DNA reads TGTGCCAGCAGTTGGCTAGCGGGGCAAGAGACCCAGTACTTC.

This clonotype was detected ten times or more. The chain recombines TRBV13 with TRBJ2-1, with D perhaps TRBD1 (5 bases). Between the trimmed V and J ends, which lost 8 bases and 4 bases, there was a span of 12 bases. Germline V gives CDR1 PRHDT, CDR2 FYEKMQ (reference sequence). The CDR3 consists of 13 residues. The CDR3: CASAARAYNEQFF. The CDR3 bases are TGTGCCAGCGCGGCCAGGGCTTACAATGAGCAGTTCTTC.

The chain uses TRBV7-2 and TRBJ2-5; 10 nucleotides line up with TRBD2. The V and J ends lost 1 base and 6 bases, in that order; junction bases with no gene match: 5. The CDR3 length is 15 residues. Germline CDR1 reads SGHTA; CDR2 reads FQGNSA. The CDR3 sequence is CASSLVAGGRKTQYF. The DNA for the CDR3 is TGTGCCAGCAGCTTAGTAGCGGGGGGTAGGAAGACCCAGTACTTC.

In DNA, the CDR3 is TGTGCCAGCAGTCCAGGGTGGAGCAATCAGCCCCAGCATTTT. It yields the protein CASSPGWSNQPQHF. V gene TRBV27 combines with J gene TRBJ1-5; a possible D gene is TRBD1 (5 bases). V shed 5 bases and J shed 1 base, with 9 bases lying between them. The germline CDR1 and CDR2 sequences are MNHEY and SMNVEV (reference sequence). The CDR3 runs to 14 residues.

This clonotype was found a few times. One junction end does not reproduce the germline sequence, and a read error may be involved. The chain links TRBV27 to TRBJ2-3; 8 nucleotides align to TRBD1. The germline V gene encodes CDR1 MNHEY and CDR2 SMNVEV (reference sequence). The CDR3 contains 13 residues. The CDR3 DNA reads TGTGCCAGCAGTTGGTCGGGGCAGGGGGCGCCCAATTTT. Protein product: CASSWSGQGAPNF.

This clonotype has ten or more counts. The chain joins TRBV2 to TRBJ2-2; D is possibly TRBD1 (6 bases). V was shortened by 8 bases and J by 1 base, with 14 bases between the two germline ends. This CDR3 is built from 15 residues. CDR1 and CDR2 from the germline V gene are SNHLY and FYNNEI. This chain's CDR3 is CASGRQALNTGELFF. The CDR3 coding sequence is TGTGCCAGCGGGAGACAGGCGCTGAACACCGGGGAGCTGTTTTTT.

This clonotype was counted between two and nine times. The chain has TRBV4-3 and TRBJ2-1, with D tentatively TRBD1 (6 bases). The V gene lost 4 bases and the J gene lost 9 bases, with 22 bases spanning the gap. The germline CDR1 and CDR2 sequences are LGHNA and YSLEER. The CDR3 is 16 residues long. In DNA form, the CDR3 reads TGCGCCAGCAGCCCCCTGACAGGTTCAGCGAAAGGTGAGCAGTTCTTC. This gives the protein CASSPLTGSAKGEQFF.

This clonotype was found a few times. This chain links TRBV12-3 or TRBV12-4 with TRBJ2-7; weak D call: TRBD2 (5 bases). The CDR3 contains 13 residues. V dropped 6 bases and J dropped 5 bases, with 14 bases sitting between them. CDR3 loop: CASSQAPGNEQYV. CDR3 coding DNA: TGTGCCAGCAGCCAGGCCCCGGGGAACGAGCAGTACGTC.

The rearrangement uses TRBV10-2 and TRBJ2-2; D is unresolved. Trimming stripped 2 bases from V and 0 bases from J, with 4 bases between. The CDR3 sequence is 14 residues long. Per the germline V gene, CDR1 is WSHSY and CDR2 is SAAADI. CDR3 in DNA: TGCGCCAGCAGTGAGGTCCCGAACACCGGGGAGCTGTTTTTT. Encoded protein: CASSEVPNTGELFF.

In this sample, this clonotype turned up once. V gene TRBV20-1 combines with J gene TRBJ2-5; D possibly matches TRBD1 or TRBD2 (5 bases each). V lost 5 bases and J 5 bases, leaving 15 bases between the germline ends. The CDR3 is made up of 13 amino acids. Germline V gene data show CDR1 as DFQATT and CDR2 as SNEGSKA (reference sequence). CDR3 in DNA: TGCAGTGCTGGGGACCCTTCCTTGGAGACCCAGTACTTC. It yields the protein CSAGDPSLETQYF.

This clonotype was counted between two and nine times. The chain links TRBV4-3 to TRBJ2-3; D may correspond to TRBD1 or TRBD2 (5 bases each). The V gene's germline CDR1 is LGHNA and CDR2 YSLEER. This CDR3 contains 16 residues. Trimming cost V 3 bases and J 4 bases, with 17 bases left between them. CDR3 amino acids: CASSQGVHTGADTQYF. The CDR3 DNA is TGCGCCAGCAGCCAGGGGGTACACACGGGTGCAGATACGCAGTATTTT.

This clonotype appeared a few times. The rearrangement uses TRBV5-5 and TRBJ2-7; the D gene could be TRBD1 or TRBD2 (5 bases each). CDR3 length equals 14 residues. Germline values: CDR1 SGHKS, CDR2 YYEKEE (reference sequence). Between the trimmed V and J ends, which lost 4 bases and 2 bases, there was a span of 13 bases. As DNA, the CDR3 is TGTGCCAGCAGCGGGATCGGGGCTGCCTACGAGCAGTACGTC. It yields the protein CASSGIGAAYEQYV.

This chain connects TRBV7-2 to TRBJ2-3, with a weak D call TRBD2 (5 bases). In germline, CDR1 is SGHTA, CDR2 FQGNSA. The CDR3 extends over 17 amino acids. V lost 8 bases to trimming and J lost 0 bases, with 21 bases between them. Here the CDR3 reads CASARVAGGTSTDTQYF. The CDR3 DNA reads TGTGCCAGCGCCCGCGTGGCGGGTGGTACTAGCACAGATACGCAGTATTTT. Together with reference TRBV7-2 and TRBJ2-3, the CDR3 gives the full variable domain: GAGVSQSPSNKVTEKGKDVELRCDPISGHTALYWYRQSLGQGLEFLIYFQGNSAPDKSGLPSDRFSAERTGGSVSTLTIQRTQQEDSAVYLCASARVAGGTSTDTQYFGPGTRLTVL.

This clonotype occurred a few times. The chain employs TRBV7-9 and TRBJ1-2, with D unresolved. Between the trimmed V and J ends, which lost 7 bases and 5 bases, there was a span of 8 bases. This CDR3 region has 11 residues. CDR1 is SEHNR and CDR2 is FQNEAQ in the germline V gene (reference sequence). This CDR3 is CASNPVYGYTF. The CDR3 coding sequence is TGTGCCAGCAATCCAGTTTATGGCTACACCTTC.